The T cell receptor beta chain described here comes from a study of vaccination and CD4 T cells after COVID-19. The Oncomine TCR Beta short-read assay sequenced DNA from cultured CD4+ T cells. One entry per CDR3 protein, called by TCRdb with MiXCR from the PCR reads. Among some 11,000 distinct CDR3 sequences listed, around two fifths were seen once. The germline V gene has CDR1 MNHEY and CDR2 SMNVEV (reference sequence). The V end was cut by 3 bases, the J end by 4 bases, with 12 bases between. The length of the CDR3 is 14 residues. Concerning this clonotype itself: Its antigen is as yet unknown.

Treatment in this sample: approximately 9-day PBMC culture with coronavirus spike peptide pools or control peptides (ViraFEST assay). The gene calls are TRBV27 and TRBJ1-2; weak D call: TRBD1 (5 bases). This TCR derives from a human donor with COVID-19. Material for sequencing was cultured CD4+ T cells from blood. This CDR3 reads CASSFHGASYGYTF. The CDR3 DNA follows: TGTGCCAGCAGTTTCCATGGGGCGAGCTATGGCTACACCTTC.